These 4 T cell receptor beta chains share one sample of origin, sequenced in a study of cytomegalovirus exposure and HLA in healthy donors (dated by TCRdb to about 2017). The library was made by the immunoSEQ multiplex PCR assay. The multiplex PCR relied on a mix of 60 forward primers for TCR Vbeta segments and 13 reverse primers for TCR Jbeta segments. TCRdb carries this immuneACCESS record with in-frame sequences only. Its versions omit some clonotypes, under half of them owing to an unresolved V gene in the studies checked, with the rest unexplained. This sample has 150,000 or so clones in its table, and just under 80% of those were observed once. 9% to 10% of the sample rests with the top ten. The sample consisted of PBMCs. All receptors come from a man aged 18 to 35 in good health and CMV-seropositive.

CDR3 in amino acids: CASSGAGANQPQHF. For the CDR3, the DNA is TGTGCCAGCAGTGGTGCAGGCGCCAATCAGCCCCAGCATTTT. This chain links TRBV2 with TRBJ1-5; D unclear. Trimming took 4 bases from V and 3 from J, leaving 10 bases between them. This CDR3 has 14 residues. CDR1 and CDR2 from the germline V gene are SNHLY and FYNNEI.

This clone was picked up a small number of times. V and J are TRBV4-1 and TRBJ1-1, with 7 bases lining up with TRBD1. The ends lost 4 bases at V and 5 bases at J; junction bases unmatched: 7. CDR3 length: 14 residues. Germline CDR1 and CDR2: MGHRA and YSYEKL. The CDR3 spells CASSPTAGGTEAFF. CDR3 DNA: TGCGCCAGCAGCCCCACGGCAGGGGGAACTGAAGCTTTCTTT.

This chain joins TRBV6-1 and TRBJ1-4, with 7 bases identical to TRBD1. Germline V gives CDR1 MNHNS, CDR2 SASEGT. The J segment lost 5 bases and the V segment lost 0 bases, leaving 3 bases of the junction unmatched. The CDR3 loop spans 15 amino acids. The CDR3 protein is CASSEAGQRNEKLFF. The CDR3 nucleotides read TGTGCCAGCAGTGAAGCGGGACAGAGAAATGAAAAACTGTTTTTT.

This rearrangement joins TRBV2 to TRBJ1-2, with TRBD1 matching over 8 bases. Germline loops: CDR1 SNHLY, CDR2 FYNNEI. V lost 5 bases and J lost 6; bases outside the gene matches: 5. The CDR3 has 13 amino acids. The CDR3 is CASSLDREHGYTF. In DNA form, the CDR3 reads TGTGCCAGCAGTCTGGACAGGGAACATGGCTACACCTTC.